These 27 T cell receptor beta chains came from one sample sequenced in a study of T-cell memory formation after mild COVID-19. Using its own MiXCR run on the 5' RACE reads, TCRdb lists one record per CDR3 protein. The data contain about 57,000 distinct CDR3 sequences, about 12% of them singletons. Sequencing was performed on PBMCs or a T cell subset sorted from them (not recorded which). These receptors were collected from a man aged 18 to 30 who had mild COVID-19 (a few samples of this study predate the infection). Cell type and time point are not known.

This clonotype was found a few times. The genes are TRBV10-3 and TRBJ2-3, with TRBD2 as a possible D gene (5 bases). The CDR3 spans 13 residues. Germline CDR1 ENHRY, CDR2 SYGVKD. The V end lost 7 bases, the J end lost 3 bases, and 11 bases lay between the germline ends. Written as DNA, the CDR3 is TGTGCCATCACGGAGAGGGAAACAGATACGCAGTATTTT. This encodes CAITERETDTQYF.

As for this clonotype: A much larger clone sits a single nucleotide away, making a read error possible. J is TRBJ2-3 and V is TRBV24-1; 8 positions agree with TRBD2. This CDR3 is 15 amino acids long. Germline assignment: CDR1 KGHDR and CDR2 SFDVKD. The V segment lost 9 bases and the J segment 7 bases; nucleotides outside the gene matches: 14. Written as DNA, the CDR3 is TGTGCCACCTCCGCGACTAGCGTGGAGACCTATACGCAGTATTTT. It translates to CATSATSVETYTQYF.

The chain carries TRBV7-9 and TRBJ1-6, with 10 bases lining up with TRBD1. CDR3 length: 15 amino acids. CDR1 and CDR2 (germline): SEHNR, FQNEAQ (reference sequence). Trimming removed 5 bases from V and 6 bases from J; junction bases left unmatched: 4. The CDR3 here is CASSRTGGINSPLHF. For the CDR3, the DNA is TGTGCCAGCAGCCGGACAGGGGGGATTAATTCACCCCTCCACTTT.

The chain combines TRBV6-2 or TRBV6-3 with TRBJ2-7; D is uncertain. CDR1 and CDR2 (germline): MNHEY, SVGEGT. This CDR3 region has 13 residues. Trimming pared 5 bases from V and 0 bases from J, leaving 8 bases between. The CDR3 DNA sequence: TGTGCCAGCAGTCCTTACTCCTCCTACGAGCAGTACTTC. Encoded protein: CASSPYSSYEQYF.

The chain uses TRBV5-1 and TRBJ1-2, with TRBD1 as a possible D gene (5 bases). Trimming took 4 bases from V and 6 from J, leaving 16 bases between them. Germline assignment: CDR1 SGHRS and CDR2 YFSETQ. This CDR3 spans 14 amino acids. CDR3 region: CASSPQAGIHGYTF. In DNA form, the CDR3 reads TGCGCCAGCAGCCCACAGGCAGGCATACATGGCTACACCTTC.

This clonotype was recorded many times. The CDR3: CASSLLKKTQYF. In nucleotides, the CDR3 is TGTGCCAGCAGTCTCCTAAAGAAGACCCAGTACTTC. The V and J genes are TRBV28 and TRBJ2-5; D gene uncertain. Germline loops: CDR1 MDHEN, CDR2 SYDVKM. Deletions cut 5 bases from V and 6 bases from J, with 10 bases between. The CDR3 extends over 12 amino acids. Based on the CDR3 plus reference TRBV28 and TRBJ2-5, the full variable domain is DVKVTQSSRYLVKRTGEKVFLECVQDMDHENMFWYRQDPGLGLRLIYFSYDVKMKEKGDIPEGYSVSREKKERFSLILESASTNQTSMYLCASSLLKKTQYFGPGTRLLVL.

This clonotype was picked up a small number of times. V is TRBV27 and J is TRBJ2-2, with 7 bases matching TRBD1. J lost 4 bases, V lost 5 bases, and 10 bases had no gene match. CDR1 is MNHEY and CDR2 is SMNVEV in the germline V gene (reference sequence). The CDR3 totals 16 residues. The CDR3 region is CASSPRRSGGTGELFF. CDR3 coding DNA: TGTGCCAGCAGTCCACGACGATCAGGGGGCACCGGGGAGCTGTTTTTT.

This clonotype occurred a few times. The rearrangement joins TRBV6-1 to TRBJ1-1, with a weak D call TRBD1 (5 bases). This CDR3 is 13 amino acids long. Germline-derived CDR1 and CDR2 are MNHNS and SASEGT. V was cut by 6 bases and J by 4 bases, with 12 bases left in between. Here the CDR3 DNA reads TGTGCCAGCAGCCTGGGCGGGGGCACTGAAGCTTTCTTT. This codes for CASSLGGGTEAFF.

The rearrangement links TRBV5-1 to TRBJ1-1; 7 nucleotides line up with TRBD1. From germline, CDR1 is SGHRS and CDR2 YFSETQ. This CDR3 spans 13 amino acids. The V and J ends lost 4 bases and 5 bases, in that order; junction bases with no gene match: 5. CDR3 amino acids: CASSQQGQTEAFF. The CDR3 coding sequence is TGCGCCAGCAGCCAACAGGGGCAAACTGAAGCTTTCTTT.

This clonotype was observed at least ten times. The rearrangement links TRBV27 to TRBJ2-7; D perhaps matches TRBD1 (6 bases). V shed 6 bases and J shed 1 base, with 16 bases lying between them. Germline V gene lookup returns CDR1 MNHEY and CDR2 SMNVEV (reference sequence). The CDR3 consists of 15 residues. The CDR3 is CASRETTGNSYEQYF. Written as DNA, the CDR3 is TGTGCCAGCAGGGAAACAACAGGGAATTCCTACGAGCAGTACTTC.

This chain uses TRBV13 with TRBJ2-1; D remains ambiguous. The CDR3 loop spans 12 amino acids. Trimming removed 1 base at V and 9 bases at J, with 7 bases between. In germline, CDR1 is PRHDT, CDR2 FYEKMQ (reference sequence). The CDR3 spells CASSLEGLEQFF. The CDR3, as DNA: TGTGCCAGCAGCTTAGAGGGCCTTGAGCAGTTCTTC.

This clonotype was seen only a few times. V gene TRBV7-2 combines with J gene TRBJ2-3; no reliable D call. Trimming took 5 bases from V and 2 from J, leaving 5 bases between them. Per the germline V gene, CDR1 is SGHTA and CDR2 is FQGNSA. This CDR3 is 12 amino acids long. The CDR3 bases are TGTGCCAGCAGCGCAAACACAGATACGCAGTATTTT. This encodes CASSANTDTQYF.

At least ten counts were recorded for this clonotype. CDR3 region: CASSPQGQAPDTQYF. For the CDR3, the DNA is TGTGCCAGCAGCCCGCAAGGACAGGCGCCAGATACGCAGTATTTT. This chain connects TRBV7-3 to TRBJ2-3; TRBD1 matches 7 bases. The CDR3 consists of 15 residues. The germline gives CDR1 SGHTA, CDR2 FQGTGA. With 5 bases clipped from V and 4 bases from J, the junction kept 9 bases outside the gene matches.

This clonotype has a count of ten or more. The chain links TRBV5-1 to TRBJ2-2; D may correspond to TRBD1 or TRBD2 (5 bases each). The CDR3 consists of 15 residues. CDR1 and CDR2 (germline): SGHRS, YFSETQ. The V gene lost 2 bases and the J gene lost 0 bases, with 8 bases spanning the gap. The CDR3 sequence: CASSFGGTNTGELFF. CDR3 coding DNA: TGCGCCAGCAGCTTTGGGGGAACGAACACCGGGGAGCTGTTTTTT.

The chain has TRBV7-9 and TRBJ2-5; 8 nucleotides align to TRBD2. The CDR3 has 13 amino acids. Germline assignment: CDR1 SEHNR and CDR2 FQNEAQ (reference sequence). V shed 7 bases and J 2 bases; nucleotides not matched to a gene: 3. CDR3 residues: CASTGGVQETQYF. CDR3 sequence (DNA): TGTGCCAGCACCGGGGGGGTGCAAGAGACCCAGTACTTC. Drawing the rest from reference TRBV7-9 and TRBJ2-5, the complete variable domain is DTGVSQNPRHKITKRGQNVTFRCDPISEHNRLYWYRQTLGQGPEFLTYFQNEAQLEKSRLLSDRFSAERPKGSFSTLEIQRTEQGDSAMYLCASTGGVQETQYFGPGTRLLVL.

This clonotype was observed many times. The CDR3 here is CASCDFQETQYF. The CDR3 nucleotides read TGTGCCAGCTGTGACTTTCAAGAGACCCAGTACTTC. The chain couples TRBV18 to TRBJ2-5; no definite D call. This CDR3 has 12 amino acids. Looked up from germline, CDR1 is KGHSH and CDR2 is LQKENI. Trimming pared 7 bases from V and 2 bases from J, leaving 8 bases between.

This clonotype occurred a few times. CDR3 region: CAISRPERYGYTF. CDR3 nucleotide sequence: TGTGCCATCTCACGCCCGGAGAGGTATGGCTACACCTTC. J is TRBJ1-2 and V is TRBV12-3 or TRBV12-4; D is ambiguous. V lost 10 bases, J lost 5 bases, and 17 bases lay in between. The CDR3 is made up of 13 amino acids.

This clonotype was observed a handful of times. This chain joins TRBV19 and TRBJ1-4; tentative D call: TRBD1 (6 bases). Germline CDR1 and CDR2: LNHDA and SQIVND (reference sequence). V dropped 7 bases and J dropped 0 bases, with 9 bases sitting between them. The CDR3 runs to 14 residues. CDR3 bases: TGTGCCAGTACCGAGGGGGCAACTAATGAAAAACTGTTTTTT. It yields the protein CASTEGATNEKLFF.

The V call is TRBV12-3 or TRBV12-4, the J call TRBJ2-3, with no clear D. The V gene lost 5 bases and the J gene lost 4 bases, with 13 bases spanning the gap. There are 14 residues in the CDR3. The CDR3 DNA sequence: TGTGCCAGCAGTCCGGCAGATATCTCAGATACGCAGTATTTT. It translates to CASSPADISDTQYF.

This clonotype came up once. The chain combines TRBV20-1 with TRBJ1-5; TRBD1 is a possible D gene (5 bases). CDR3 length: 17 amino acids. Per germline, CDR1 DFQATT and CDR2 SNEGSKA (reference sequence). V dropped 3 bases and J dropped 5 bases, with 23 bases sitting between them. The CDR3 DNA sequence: TGCAGTGCTAGTTTCCCCGAGGGACGCCTGGGGGATCAGCCCCAGCATTTT. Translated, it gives CSASFPEGRLGDQPQHF.

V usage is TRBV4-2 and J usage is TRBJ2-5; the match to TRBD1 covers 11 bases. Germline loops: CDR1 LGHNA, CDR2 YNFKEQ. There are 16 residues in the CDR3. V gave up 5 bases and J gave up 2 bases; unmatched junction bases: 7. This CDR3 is CASSLGGQGAQETQYF. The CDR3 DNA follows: TGTGCCAGCAGCTTAGGAGGACAGGGGGCGCAAGAGACCCAGTACTTC.

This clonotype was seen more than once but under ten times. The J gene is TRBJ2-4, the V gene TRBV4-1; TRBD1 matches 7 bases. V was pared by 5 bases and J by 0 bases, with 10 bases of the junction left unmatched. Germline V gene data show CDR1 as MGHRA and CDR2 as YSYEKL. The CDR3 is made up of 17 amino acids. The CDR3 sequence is CASSSPTGAIAKNIQYF. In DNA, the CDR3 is TGCGCCAGCAGCTCCCCCACAGGGGCCATAGCCAAAAACATTCAGTACTTC.

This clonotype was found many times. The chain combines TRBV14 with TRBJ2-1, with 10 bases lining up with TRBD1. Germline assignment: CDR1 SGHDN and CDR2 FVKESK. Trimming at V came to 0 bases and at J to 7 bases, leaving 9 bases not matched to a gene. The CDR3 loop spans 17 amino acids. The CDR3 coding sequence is TGTGCCAGCAGCCAAGATTTTTGGGACAGGGGACCGAATGAGCAGTTCTTC. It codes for CASSQDFWDRGPNEQFF.

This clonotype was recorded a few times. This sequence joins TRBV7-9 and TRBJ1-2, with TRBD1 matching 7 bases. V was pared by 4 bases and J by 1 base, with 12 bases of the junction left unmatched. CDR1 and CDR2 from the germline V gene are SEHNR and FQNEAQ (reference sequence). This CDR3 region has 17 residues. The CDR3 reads CASSSTRPTGFNYGYTF. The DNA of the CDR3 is TGTGCCAGCAGCTCTACCCGCCCGACAGGGTTTAACTATGGCTACACCTTC. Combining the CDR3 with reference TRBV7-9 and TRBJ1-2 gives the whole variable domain DTGVSQNPRHKITKRGQNVTFRCDPISEHNRLYWYRQTLGQGPEFLTYFQNEAQLEKSRLLSDRFSAERPKGSFSTLEIQRTEQGDSAMYLCASSSTRPTGFNYGYTFGSGTRLTVV.

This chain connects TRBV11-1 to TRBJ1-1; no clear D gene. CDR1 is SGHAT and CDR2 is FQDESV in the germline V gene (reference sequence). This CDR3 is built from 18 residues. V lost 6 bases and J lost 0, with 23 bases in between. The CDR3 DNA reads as TGTGCCAGCAGTCGAACCGGGTTTCCGCAGCGGTTGAACACTGAAGCTTTCTTT. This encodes CASSRTGFPQRLNTEAFF.

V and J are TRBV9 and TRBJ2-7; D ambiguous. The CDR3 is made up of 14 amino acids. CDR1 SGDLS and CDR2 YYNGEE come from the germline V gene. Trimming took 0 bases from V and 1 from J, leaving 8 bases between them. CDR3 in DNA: TGTGCCAGCAGCGTAGGGGCTAGTTCCTACGAGCAGTACTTC. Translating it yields CASSVGASSYEQYF. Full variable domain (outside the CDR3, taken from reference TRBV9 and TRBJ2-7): DSGVTQTPKHLITATGQRVTLRCSPRSGDLSVYWYQQSLDQGLQFLIQYYNGEERAKGNILERFSAQQFPDLHSELNLSSLELGDSALYFCASSVGASSYEQYFGPGTRLTVT.

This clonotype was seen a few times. CDR3 sequence: CASSSGDTHTGELFF. In DNA form, the CDR3 reads TGTGCCAGCAGCTCCGGGGACACCCACACCGGGGAGCTGTTTTTT. The chain combines TRBV11-1 with TRBJ2-2; D possibly corresponds to TRBD1 (6 bases). The germline gives CDR1 SGHAT, CDR2 FQDESV (reference sequence). V lost 4 bases and J 3 bases, leaving 12 bases between the germline ends. This CDR3 is built from 15 residues. Full variable domain (rest looked up from reference TRBV11-1 and TRBJ2-2): EAEVAQSPRYKITEKSQAVAFWCDPISGHATLYWYRQILGQGPELLVQFQDESVVDDSQLPKDRFSAERLKGVDSTLKIQPAELGDSAMYLCASSSGDTHTGELFFGEGSRLTVL.